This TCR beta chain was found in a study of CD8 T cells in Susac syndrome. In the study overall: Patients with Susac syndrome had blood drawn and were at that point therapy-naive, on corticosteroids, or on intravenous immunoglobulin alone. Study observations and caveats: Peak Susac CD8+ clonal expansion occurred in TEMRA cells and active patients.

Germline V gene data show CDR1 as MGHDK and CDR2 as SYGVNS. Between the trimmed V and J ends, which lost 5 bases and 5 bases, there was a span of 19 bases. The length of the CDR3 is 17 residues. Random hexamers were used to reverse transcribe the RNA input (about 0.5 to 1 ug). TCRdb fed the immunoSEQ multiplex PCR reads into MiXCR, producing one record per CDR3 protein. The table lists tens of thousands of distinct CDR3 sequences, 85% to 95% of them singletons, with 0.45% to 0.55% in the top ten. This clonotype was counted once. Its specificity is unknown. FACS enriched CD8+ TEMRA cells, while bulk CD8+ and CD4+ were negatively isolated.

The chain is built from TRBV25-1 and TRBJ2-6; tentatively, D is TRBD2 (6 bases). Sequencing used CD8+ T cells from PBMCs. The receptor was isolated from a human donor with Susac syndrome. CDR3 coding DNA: TGTGCCAGCAGTTCTCCGGGAGAACAAAGTCGGGCCAACGTCCTGACTTTC. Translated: CASSSPGEQSRANVLTF.